This T cell receptor beta chain emerged from a study of shared clonotypes between healthy human individuals. Every one of the donors was a Caucasian adult that lived in Nashville, Tennessee. Together with CD45RO+ cells, CCR7-negative CD45RA+ TemRA cells were included in CD8 memory. The germline CDR1 and CDR2 sequences are MDHEN and SYDVKM. CDR3 length: 12 residues. The V end lost 2 bases, the J end lost 3 bases, and 2 bases lay between the germline ends. With regard to this clone: The sample has other DNA sequences that encode this CDR3 too.

Samples underwent the assay at deep level. Sorted-subset replicate PCRs used 200 ng of genomic DNA. This amount corresponded to tens of thousands of T cell genomes. Generated by immunoSEQ multiplex PCR, the TCRdb table keeps only in-frame clones and is missing some. The profile shows a few hundred thousand clones, around 87% of them singletons. The V and J genes are TRBV28 and TRBJ2-1; no definite D call. This receptor was taken from a man between 18 and 35 years old in good health. Sample: memory CD8+ T cells sorted from blood. Subset meaning: CD45RO+ cells pooled with CCR7-negative TemRA cells. CDR3 protein: CASSLGYNEQFF. CDR3 nucleotide sequence: TGTGCCAGCAGTTTAGGCTACAATGAGCAGTTCTTC.